The 31 T cell receptor beta chains below come from one sample, sequenced in a study of T cells expressing NK-cell markers (dated by TCRdb to the early 2020s). Library method: 5' RACE. The reads were generated on an Illumina HiSeq 2000. The reads were reprocessed in TCRdb, with one entry per CDR3 protein sequence and no accompanying DNA. The sample's clone listing holds about 260,000 distinct CDR3 sequences. Jointly, the top ten make up roughly 0.4% of the sample. Sequencing was performed on blood T cells: a sorted CD56 or NKG2C T cell subset, CD4+ or CD8+ T cells, or bulk PBMC T cells (not recorded which). Receptors were obtained from a man younger than 35 in good health. Donor details come from another sample of the same person, matched by shared clones.

V is TRBV14 and J is TRBJ2-2; TCRdb's assignment of TRBD1 cannot be checked, as there is no DNA. The germline V gene has CDR1 SGHDN and CDR2 FVKESK. The CDR3 extends over 16 amino acids. This chain's CDR3 is CASSQTGGDYTGELFF.

The chain links TRBV27 to TRBJ2-7; TCRdb's D call of TRBD2 is untestable without DNA. Germline V CDR1 and CDR2: MNHEY, SMNVEV (reference sequence). CDR3 length equals 14 residues. CDR3 sequence: CASRTGTAAYEQYF.

This sequence joins TRBV5-1 and TRBJ1-1; TCRdb calls TRBD1, which cannot be checked without DNA. CDR3 length: 16 residues. Germline values: CDR1 SGHRS, CDR2 YFSETQ. The CDR3 here is CASSIGAGTLNTEAFF.

The J gene is TRBJ2-5, the V gene TRBV7-2. Germline V gene sequence: CDR1 SGHTA, CDR2 FQGNSA. The CDR3 spans 14 residues. This chain's CDR3 is CASSFASSQETQYF.

CDR3 sequence: CASSLAPGPIYGYTF. This sequence joins TRBV12-3 or TRBV12-4 and TRBJ1-2; TCRdb reports TRBD1, a call that lacks DNA to check it against. There are 15 residues in the CDR3.

This chain connects TRBV12-3 or TRBV12-4 to TRBJ2-3. The CDR3 spans 12 residues. This CDR3 reads CATLRSTDTQYF.

The chain is built from TRBV29-1 and TRBJ2-1; TCRdb's D call of TRBD1 is untestable without DNA. CDR1 is SQVTM and CDR2 is ANQGSEA in the germline V gene. The CDR3 loop spans 15 amino acids. The CDR3 reads CSVEGRGISYNEQFF.

This rearrangement joins TRBV5-1 to TRBJ1-1. The CDR3 is 16 residues long. CDR1 and CDR2 (germline): SGHRS, YFSETQ. The CDR3 is CASSLAVGSVNTEAFF.

The gene calls are TRBV20-1 and TRBJ2-6; the D gene TCRdb calls, TRBD1, cannot be checked with no DNA. The CDR3 totals 12 residues. Germline V gives CDR1 DFQATT, CDR2 SNEGSKA (reference sequence). CDR3 residues: CSGGSGANVLTF.

The rearrangement joins TRBV29-1 to TRBJ2-7. CDR1 and CDR2 (germline): SQVTM, ANQGSEA. The CDR3 covers 11 residues. CDR3 residues: CSVASDYEQYF.

The chain uses TRBV30 and TRBJ2-1; TCRdb calls TRBD1, which cannot be checked without DNA. In germline, CDR1 is GTSNPN, CDR2 SVGIG (reference sequence). This CDR3 has 14 residues. The CDR3 sequence is CAWSKRQSINEQFF. The full variable domain, with the rest looked up from reference TRBV30 and TRBJ2-1, is SQTIHQWPATLVQPVGSPLSLECTVEGTSNPNLYWYRQAAGRGLQLLFYSVGIGQISSEVPQNLSASRPQDRQFILSSKKLLLSDSGFYLCAWSKRQSINEQFFGPGTRLTVL.

The gene calls are TRBV24-1 and TRBJ2-1; the TCRdb D gene call, TRBD1, has no DNA to confirm it. The CDR3 covers 17 residues. CDR1 is KGHDR and CDR2 is SFDVKD in the germline V gene. CDR3 amino acids: CATSDFHWGSTFGEQFF.

The genes are TRBV29-1 and TRBJ2-5; the D gene TCRdb calls, TRBD2, cannot be checked with no DNA. CDR3 length equals 13 residues. Per germline, CDR1 SQVTM and CDR2 ANQGSEA. The CDR3 spells CSVVGTSQETQYF.

This chain connects TRBV18 to TRBJ1-6; TCRdb's assignment of TRBD1 cannot be checked, as there is no DNA. The CDR3 is made up of 17 amino acids. Germline values: CDR1 KGHSH, CDR2 LQKENI. Here the CDR3 reads CASSTNNPGHKLPPLHF.

V is TRBV10-1 and J is TRBJ2-2. Germline V gene sequence: CDR1 WNHNN, CDR2 SYGVQD (reference sequence). This CDR3 spans 16 amino acids. Here the CDR3 reads CASSESVGANTGELFF.

The V gene is TRBV4-3, the J gene TRBJ1-2; TCRdb's D call of TRBD1 is untestable without DNA. The germline gives CDR1 LGHNA, CDR2 YSLEER. CDR3 length equals 16 residues. The CDR3 loop reads CASSQEGWTGNHGYTF.

The chain employs TRBV12-3 or TRBV12-4 and TRBJ1-2; TCRdb indicates TRBD1, and absent DNA this call remains unverified. This CDR3 contains 12 residues. This CDR3 reads CASSSRGEGYTF.

The chain has TRBV6-5 and TRBJ2-5; TCRdb lists TRBD2, though no DNA is available to test this call. Germline values: CDR1 MNHEY, CDR2 SVGAGI. CDR3 size: 16 residues. CDR3 sequence: CASSYRSRTRHETQYF.

The V gene is TRBV20-1, the J gene TRBJ2-3; TCRdb calls TRBD2, which cannot be checked without DNA. The CDR3 is made up of 14 amino acids. Germline CDR1 is DFQATT and CDR2 is SNEGSKA (reference sequence). This CDR3 is CSARGGRPTDTQYF.

The chain combines TRBV7-2 with TRBJ2-6; checking the TCRdb D call of TRBD1 is not possible without DNA. Germline-derived CDR1 and CDR2 are SGHTA and FQGNSA. This CDR3 is 16 amino acids long. The CDR3 is CASSLDTGSGANVLTF.

The rearrangement joins TRBV18 to TRBJ1-1. CDR1 is KGHSH and CDR2 is LQKENI in the germline V gene. The CDR3 loop spans 15 amino acids. CDR3 sequence: CASSTGAQRNTEAFF.

The genes are TRBV6-1 and TRBJ2-1; TCRdb names TRBD2, which stays unverified in the absence of DNA. The V gene's germline CDR1 is MNHNS and CDR2 SASEGT. This CDR3 comprises 15 residues. CDR3 in amino acids: CASSAGTSLFNEQFF.

The V call is TRBV30, the J call TRBJ2-7; TCRdb's D gene call, TRBD1, goes unchecked for lack of DNA. Germline V gives CDR1 GTSNPN, CDR2 SVGIG (reference sequence). The CDR3 runs to 13 residues. CDR3 amino acids: CAWTPPGQREQYF.

The chain links TRBV4-1 to TRBJ1-2; checking the TCRdb D call of TRBD1 is not possible without DNA. This CDR3 region has 15 residues. CDR1 and CDR2 (germline): MGHRA, YSYEKL. The CDR3 loop reads CASSHSGTELYGYTF.

V gene TRBV24-1 combines with J gene TRBJ1-2. CDR1 is KGHDR and CDR2 is SFDVKD in the germline V gene. The CDR3 covers 13 residues. This chain's CDR3 is CATSDLNYYGYTF.

The CDR3 spells CSARESNTNEKLFF. The chain links TRBV20-1 to TRBJ1-4. Germline CDR1 and CDR2: DFQATT and SNEGSKA (reference sequence). This CDR3 contains 14 residues.

The genes are TRBV6-5 and TRBJ1-2. Germline V gives CDR1 MNHEY, CDR2 SVGAGI. This CDR3 has 13 amino acids. The CDR3 spells CASSSYSLYGYTF.

This sequence joins TRBV20-1 and TRBJ1-1; the TCRdb call, TRBD1, lacks DNA for checking. The germline V gene has CDR1 DFQATT and CDR2 SNEGSKA (reference sequence). There are 14 residues in the CDR3. CDR3 region: CSALLGRGSAEAFF.

The chain recombines TRBV12-3 or TRBV12-4 with TRBJ1-2. This CDR3 has 15 residues. CDR3 sequence: CASSLAGPSNYGYTF.

The chain combines TRBV11-2 with TRBJ2-1. Germline V gene sequence: CDR1 SGHAT, CDR2 FQNNGV. This CDR3 is 12 amino acids long. The CDR3 spells CASSFSGNEQFF.

The gene calls are TRBV7-2 and TRBJ2-7. Germline V gene lookup returns CDR1 SGHTA and CDR2 FQGNSA. This CDR3 region has 14 residues. This CDR3 reads CASSLEALAYEQYF.